This T cell receptor (beta chain) is drawn from a study of cytomegalovirus exposure and HLA in healthy donors (dated by TCRdb to between 2016 and 2019). Concerning the study at large: A later analysis indicated that the 95 to 150 validation repertoires were generated on the platform also employed for the 700 or so repertoires of the first cohort. To predict cytomegalovirus infection status, the study combined high-throughput TCR immunosequencing, statistical association of individual TCRs with disease status, and machine learning. The study aimed to test whether signatures of past pathogen exposure could be identified by cataloging public T cell receptors. In addition to the first cohort of several hundred subjects, a separate validation cohort of approximately 110 different subjects was used. Here is what the overall study found, with its caveats: A later analysis had no HLA typing for the validation cohort, so co-occurrence there was scored across all 110 or so repertoires. In both the original and validation cohorts, the classifier was reported to diagnose cytomegalovirus status with high specificity and sensitivity. Of the cluster scores, roughly 93% were above 0 in a later analysis, which found that TCRs clustered in the first cohort also tended to co-occur in the 90 to 150 validation repertoires. The study gave a list of roughly 150 TCR beta chains associated with cytomegalovirus. Three of the identified cytomegalovirus-associated TCR beta chains were confirmed in vitro to be specific for cytomegalovirus antigens. Across donors, most TCR sequences were observed very rarely, whereas some public TCRs were present in many individuals. It was suggested by the authors that the approach could potentially be generalized to other disease states and immunological phenotypes.

Measured from the cysteine to the phenylalanine, the CDR3 is 13 residues long. The entry retains the CDR3 DNA only, 39 bases that are in frame from base 1. V lost 1 base and J lost 9 bases; the stretch between them is 7 bases long. CDR1 and CDR2 are read off the germline V gene as SGHAT and FQNNGV. For this clone: Its antigen is not yet known. No much larger clone exists at a distance of one base, and base qualities are not known.

The donors belonged to the validation cohort of about 110 subjects, which was separate from the roughly 680-subject first cohort. Library preparation employed the immunoSEQ multiplex PCR assay. Regarding the original processing steps: A statistical classification framework was built to diagnose cytomegalovirus status from the catalog of TCR beta chain sequences. TCRdb mirrors the immuneACCESS table, restricted to in-frame sequences. Some clones are absent from its copies; in checked studies, under half trace to an unresolved V gene, and the reason for the others is unknown. That table supplies the V and J calls and clone size; D and trimming were determined from the DNA. The sample contains about 140,000 clones, 80% to 90% of them found a single time. Clones ranked in the top ten supply around 1.4% of the sample.

The material sequenced was PBMCs. This sequence originates from a woman in her 30s in good health and CMV-seronegative. This receptor chain uses TRBV11-2 and TRBJ1-6; no D segment can be confidently identified. The DNA is TGTGCCAGCAGCTTAGGAGGACTTTCACCCCTCCACTTT. The translation is CASSLGGLSPLHF.